A single TCR beta chain is shown here with its context. What this receptor recognizes is not known. No base qualities exist here, and no much larger clone lies one base off it. The data were obtained in a study of blood T cell repertoires in COVID-19 (TCRdb year 2020). Regarding the study in general: Samples from collaborators originated in the United States, Italy and Spain and spanned both the acute and convalescent phases of COVID-19. The material from the prospective study consisted of cDNA or gDNA derived from T cells, B-cell-depleted T cells, or PBMCs. Subjects who had been exposed to COVID-19, were actively infected with it, or had recovered from it provided the deeply sampled blood TCRbeta repertoires that made up the dataset. A freely available public database, intended as a resource for researchers studying the immune response to SARS-CoV-2, is where the repertoires were released. Samples came from the ongoing ImmuneRACE study (first 160 participants) plus 1,254 subjects from 6 global collaborators. The sample metadata nearly always contained a de-identified subject ID, COVID-19 status, age in years and sex. HLA class I and class II types, where available, came from metadata supplied by the sample provider rather than from assay-based typing. What the research found in general, with its limitations: How much clinical and demographic metadata was included differed by source and by participant, and the metadata was provided uncurated.

In Seattle, one collaborating source enrolled patients while the infection was active and tracked those patients longitudinally over the course of disease. The collaborating institutions used their own protocols to collect whole blood in K2EDTA tubes. Collaborator samples were shipped for TCRbeta analysis as frozen whole blood, isolated PBMCs, or DNA extracted from either sample type. The immunoSEQ Assay, a bias-controlled multiplex PCR, was used to amplify TCRbeta CDR3 regions from genomic DNA. The original pipeline was this. The number of nucleated cells in each sample was estimated from the amplification of reference gene primers within the assay. To quantify the absolute abundance of each unique TCRbeta CDR3 rearrangement, sequence reads were collapsed and filtered. For each sample, productive Simpson clonality was calculated as the square root of Simpson's diversity index over productive rearrangements. Entries here come from immuneACCESS through TCRdb and include only in-frame sequences with V and J called. Some clones fail to appear in such tables; in the studies checked, an unresolved V gene covers under half of the shortfall, and the cause of the remainder is unknown. That table is the source of V, J and clone size, and D and trimming were worked out from the DNA. The sample records hundreds of thousands of clones, more than 70% of which are singletons. About 7% of the sample lies in the top ten.

This TCR was recovered from a woman in her 70s with COVID-19, enrolled during active disease. The source material was peripheral blood.

The DNA reads as follows: TGTGCCAGCAGCCGATTTCAGGGGCGAGATTCACCCCTCCACTTT. This codes for CASSRFQGRDSPLHF. The chain couples TRBV2 to TRBJ1-6, with TRBD1 perhaps the D gene, on 6 matching bases. V is clipped by 6 bases and J by 8 bases, and the sequence between their germline boundaries is 17 bases long. From the cysteine through the phenylalanine, the CDR3 covers 15 amino acids. Just the 45-base CDR3 DNA is kept, in frame starting at base 1. The germline V gene sets CDR1 to SNHLY and CDR2 to FYNNEI.